This T cell receptor (beta chain) was recorded in a study of cytomegalovirus exposure and HLA in healthy donors. Study background: Sequencing of approximately 190 million T cells in an earlier analysis found roughly 120 million unique TCR beta sequences. General study points: Altogether, about 160 TCR beta chains were recorded as cytomegalovirus-associated.

A multiplex PCR was run with 60 Vbeta primers and 13 Jbeta primers. Under the authors' procedure: Among the unique TCR beta chains that a later analysis counted, about 81 million in all, about 11 million were shared. Profiled with immunoSEQ multiplex PCR; TCRdb holds only in-frame clones, not every one. That table supplies the V and J calls and clone size; D and trimming were determined from the DNA. The sample has 150,000 to 200,000 clones, 65% to 85% seen once. This clone was detected a few times. What it recognizes is unknown. The TCR comes from a woman in her 40s in good health and CMV-seropositive. Source material: PBMCs.

Here the CDR3 reads CASSAGRGSPGEAFF. The CDR3, as DNA: TGTGCCAGTAGTGCCGGCAGGGGGAGTCCTGGTGAAGCTTTCTTT. The chain links TRBV19 to TRBJ1-1; 7 bases match TRBD1. Trimming removed 5 bases from V and 7 bases from J; junction bases left unmatched: 13. Per germline, CDR1 LNHDA and CDR2 SQIVND (reference sequence). The CDR3 totals 15 residues.